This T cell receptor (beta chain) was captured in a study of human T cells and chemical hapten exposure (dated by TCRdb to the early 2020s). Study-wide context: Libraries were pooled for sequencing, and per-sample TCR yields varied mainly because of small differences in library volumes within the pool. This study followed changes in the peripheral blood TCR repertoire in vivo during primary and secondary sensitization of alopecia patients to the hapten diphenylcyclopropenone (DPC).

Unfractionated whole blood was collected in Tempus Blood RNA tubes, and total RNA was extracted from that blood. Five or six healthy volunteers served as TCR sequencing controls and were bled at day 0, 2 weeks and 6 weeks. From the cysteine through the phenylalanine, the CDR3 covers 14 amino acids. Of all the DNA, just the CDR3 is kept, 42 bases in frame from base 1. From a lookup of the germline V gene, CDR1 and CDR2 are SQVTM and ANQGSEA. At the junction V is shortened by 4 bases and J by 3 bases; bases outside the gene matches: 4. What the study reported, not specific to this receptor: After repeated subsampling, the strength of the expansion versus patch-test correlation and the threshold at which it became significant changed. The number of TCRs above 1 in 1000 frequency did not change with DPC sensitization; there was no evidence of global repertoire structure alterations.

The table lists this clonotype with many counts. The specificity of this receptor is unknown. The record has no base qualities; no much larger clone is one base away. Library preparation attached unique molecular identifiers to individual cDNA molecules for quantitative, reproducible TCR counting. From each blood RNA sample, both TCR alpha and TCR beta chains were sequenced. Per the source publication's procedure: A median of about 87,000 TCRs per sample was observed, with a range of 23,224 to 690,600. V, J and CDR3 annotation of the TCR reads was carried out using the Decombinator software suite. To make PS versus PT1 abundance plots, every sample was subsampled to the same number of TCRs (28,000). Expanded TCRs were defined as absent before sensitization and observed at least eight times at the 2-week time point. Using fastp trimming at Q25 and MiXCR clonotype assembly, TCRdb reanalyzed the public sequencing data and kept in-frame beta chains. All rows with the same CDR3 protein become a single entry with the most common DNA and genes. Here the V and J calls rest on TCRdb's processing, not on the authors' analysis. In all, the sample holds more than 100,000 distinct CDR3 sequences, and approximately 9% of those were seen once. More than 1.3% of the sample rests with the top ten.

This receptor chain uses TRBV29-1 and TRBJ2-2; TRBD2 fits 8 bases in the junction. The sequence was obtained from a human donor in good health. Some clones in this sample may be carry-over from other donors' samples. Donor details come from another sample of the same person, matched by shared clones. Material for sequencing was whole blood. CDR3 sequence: CSVGSREDTGELFF. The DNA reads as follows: TGCAGCGTTGGGTCGCGGGAGGACACCGGGGAGCTGTTTTTT.